This entry describes one T cell receptor (beta chain). Its antigen is unknown. The CDR3 consists of 14 residues. V was clipped by 4 bases and J by 6 bases; unmatched bases: 7. Germline V CDR1 and CDR2: LGHDT, YNNKEL (reference sequence). The sample is drawn from a study of CD8 T cells in Susac syndrome. Study-level findings and limits: The authors acknowledged that their TCR sequencing and HLA analysis involved a relatively small number of individuals.

CD8+ and CD4+ blood T cells underwent TCR beta sequencing. When the RNA was reverse transcribed, random hexamers were used with an input of 0.5 to 1 ug. Each CDR3 protein gets one entry after TCRdb re-called the immunoSEQ multiplex PCR reads with MiXCR. The table has about 150,000 distinct CDR3 sequences, 95% seen once. The clonotype originates from a human donor with multiple sclerosis. The sequenced sample consisted of CD4+ T cells from PBMCs. The chain is built from TRBV3-1 and TRBJ1-2; 8 bases match TRBD1. The CDR3 bases are TGTGCCAGCAGCCGCACGGGACAGGTGAATGGCTACACCTTC. Translation gives CASSRTGQVNGYTF.